This entry lists 23 T cell receptor beta chains sequenced from one sample in a study of T cells in Graves' hyperthyroidism and ophthalmopathy. It was RNA transcripts that yielded the amplified TCR beta CDR3 regions. The TCR CDR3 first-round RT-PCR relied on the HTBI primer set. TCRdb independently ran MiXCR on the multiplex PCR reads; one entry per CDR3 protein. The sample carries over 500,000 distinct CDR3 sequences, 15% to 20% recorded once. What was sequenced was blood. The origin of the receptors is a woman aged 25 to 39 with Graves' ophthalmopathy.

This clonotype has at least ten counts. The chain combines TRBV7-2 with TRBJ2-7; D call uncertain. The CDR3 sequence is 11 residues long. Trimming cost V 5 bases and J 3 bases, with 5 bases left between them. Germline V CDR1 and CDR2: SGHTA, FQGNSA. In DNA, the CDR3 is TGTGCCAGCAGCACCCTCTACGAGCAGTACTTC. Translating gives CASSTLYEQYF. Drawing the rest from reference TRBV7-2 and TRBJ2-7, the complete variable domain is GAGVSQSPSNKVTEKGKDVELRCDPISGHTALYWYRQSLGQGLEFLIYFQGNSAPDKSGLPSDRFSAERTGGSVSTLTIQRTQQEDSAVYLCASSTLYEQYFGPGTRLTVT.

In this sample, this clonotype turned up a few times. This chain uses TRBV7-6 with TRBJ2-1, with D perhaps TRBD1 (5 bases). The CDR3 runs to 14 residues. Germline V lookup: CDR1 SGHVS, CDR2 FNYEAQ. V was shortened by 5 bases and J by 9 bases, with 17 bases between the two germline ends. CDR3 loop: CASSVGLQGTEQFF. As DNA, the CDR3 is TGTGCCAGCAGCGTAGGTCTTCAGGGCACTGAGCAGTTCTTC.

This clonotype occurred many times. DNA for the CDR3: TGTGCCAGCAGCTTCTTGGCAGTCACAGATACGCAGTATTTT. It is translated as CASSFLAVTDTQYF. V is TRBV7-9 and J is TRBJ2-3; no definite D call. The CDR3 extends over 14 amino acids. Germline CDR1 SEHNR, CDR2 FQNEAQ (reference sequence). V lost 3 bases and J 2 bases, leaving 9 bases between the germline ends.

There are a few counts of this clonotype. In DNA form, the CDR3 reads TGTGCCAGCAGGCTGACAGGGGGCCCTCAGCCCCAGCATTTT. Translating gives CASRLTGGPQPQHF. The genes are TRBV12-3 or TRBV12-4 and TRBJ1-5; 10 bases line up with TRBD1. V was clipped by 6 bases and J by 6 bases; unmatched bases: 5. This CDR3 is built from 14 residues.

The chain joins TRBV12-3 or TRBV12-4 to TRBJ1-6, with D possibly matching TRBD1 (5 bases). V lost 5 bases, J lost 7 bases, and 12 bases lay in between. CDR3 length: 14 residues. The CDR3 DNA follows: TGTGCCAGCAGTCCGGGACTTTCGAATTCACCCCTCCACTTT. It codes for CASSPGLSNSPLHF.

The chain joins TRBV6-5 to TRBJ2-7; 8 positions agree with TRBD2. The CDR3 spans 18 residues. Germline loops: CDR1 MNHEY, CDR2 SVGAGI. The V and J ends lost 4 bases and 1 base, in that order; junction bases with no gene match: 15. For the CDR3, the DNA is TGTGCCAGCAGTTTTCTGCTAAATCTAGCGGGCGGGTCCTACGAGCAGTACTTC. Encoded protein: CASSFLLNLAGGSYEQYF.

This clonotype has more than one count but fewer than ten. The genes are TRBV7-8 and TRBJ2-3, with D unclear. Trimming pared 5 bases from V and 6 bases from J, leaving 12 bases between. The germline V gene encodes CDR1 SGHVS and CDR2 FQNEAQ. There are 13 residues in the CDR3. The CDR3 DNA reads as TGTGCCAGCAGCCTGGCGTTCTTGGATACGCAGTATTTT. Amino acids: CASSLAFLDTQYF.

The rearrangement links TRBV6-1 to TRBJ2-5; 7 bases map to TRBD2. Germline CDR1 and CDR2: MNHNS and SASEGT. The CDR3 covers 14 residues. V dropped 7 bases and J dropped 4; count of bases not matched to a gene: 9. DNA of the CDR3: TGTGCCAGCAATACGAGGACTAGTATAGAGACCCAGTACTTC. Encoded protein: CASNTRTSIETQYF.

J is TRBJ1-2 and V is TRBV7-2; no clear D gene. Per the germline V gene, CDR1 is SGHTA and CDR2 is FQGNSA. V was clipped by 4 bases and J by 3 bases, with 12 bases between them. CDR3 length: 14 amino acids. The CDR3 DNA reads as TGTGCCAGCAGCTCCAGTGGCAGCTACTATGGCTACACCTTC. Its protein is CASSSSGSYYGYTF.

Many counts were recorded for this clonotype. V usage is TRBV5-1 and J usage is TRBJ2-7, with D perhaps given as TRBD1 or TRBD2 (5 bases each). The V gene lost 4 bases and the J gene lost 1 base, with 12 bases spanning the gap. The CDR3 consists of 14 residues. The V gene's germline CDR1 is SGHRS and CDR2 YFSETQ. This CDR3 reads CASSPRDPSYEQYF. CDR3 coding DNA: TGCGCCAGCAGCCCCCGGGACCCATCCTACGAGCAGTACTTC.

This clonotype was seen only a few times. The genes are TRBV4-3 and TRBJ1-6; D remains ambiguous. The V and J ends lost 0 bases and 11 bases respectively, with 32 bases between them. CDR1 is LGHNA, CDR2 YSLEER, per germline. There are 21 residues in the CDR3. The CDR3 spells CASSQDVKTFVGGRYSAPLHF. The CDR3 DNA is TGCGCCAGCAGCCAAGATGTCAAAACCTTCGTGGGCGGCCGGTATTCAGCACCCCTCCACTTT.

This clonotype appeared many times. The chain uses TRBV6-1 and TRBJ2-5, with 7 positions matching TRBD2. Germline V gene sequence: CDR1 MNHNS, CDR2 SASEGT. V dropped 1 base and J dropped 7; count of bases not matched to a gene: 3. This CDR3 has 13 residues. CDR3 bases: TGTGCCAGCAGTGAAGTGGGGGGGGGGACCCAGTACTTC. As protein: CASSEVGGGTQYF.

This sequence joins TRBV29-1 and TRBJ1-1, with D tentatively TRBD1 (5 bases). This CDR3 has 14 residues. In germline, CDR1 is SQVTM, CDR2 ANQGSEA. Deletions cut 5 bases from V and 3 bases from J, with 16 bases between. CDR3 sequence reads: CSVHVGGLYTEAFF. CDR3 in DNA: TGCAGCGTTCACGTGGGGGGGTTGTACACTGAAGCTTTCTTT.

This clonotype was found many times. The chain recombines TRBV7-6 with TRBJ2-1; D is unclear. Germline V CDR1 and CDR2: SGHVS, FNYEAQ. The germline V and J ends were trimmed by 2 bases and 9 bases, with 17 bases remaining between them. CDR3 size: 15 residues. Here the CDR3 reads CASSLSGTGLSEQFF. CDR3 nucleotide sequence: TGTGCCAGCAGCTTATCCGGAACCGGTTTAAGTGAGCAGTTCTTC.

This clonotype was recorded at least ten times. In DNA, the CDR3 is TGTGCCAGCAGAACTAGCGGGAGGACCCCTAGCACAGATACGCAGTATTTT. Translation: CASRTSGRTPSTDTQYF. The rearrangement joins TRBV6-2 or TRBV6-3 to TRBJ2-3; 12 bases fit TRBD2. Unmatched junction bases numbered 7, after V lost 6 bases and J lost 0 bases. This CDR3 comprises 17 residues. Germline assignment: CDR1 MNHEY and CDR2 SVGEGT.

V is TRBV12-3 or TRBV12-4 and J is TRBJ2-1; possible D gene TRBD2, 6 bases. This CDR3 contains 13 residues. Between the trimmed V and J ends, which lost 8 bases and 5 bases, there was a span of 13 bases. The CDR3 region is CASEVLANNEQFF. CDR3 DNA: TGTGCCAGCGAAGTGCTAGCGAACAATGAGCAGTTCTTC.

This clonotype was observed many times. The chain recombines TRBV30 with TRBJ2-1; 8 bases align to TRBD2. CDR3 length equals 12 residues. Per germline, CDR1 GTSNPN and CDR2 SVGIG (reference sequence). V shed 3 bases and J 11 bases; nucleotides not matched to a gene: 6. The DNA of the CDR3 is TGTGCCTGGAGCACTAGCGGCAAAAAGCAGTTCTTC. Protein product: CAWSTSGKKQFF.

This chain uses TRBV5-1 with TRBJ2-2; no clear D. The CDR3 has 16 amino acids. Germline V gene data show CDR1 as SGHRS and CDR2 as YFSETQ. Trimming left V 4 bases short and J 3 bases short, with 16 bases between. CDR3 amino acids: CASSLGFLMDTGELFF. Here the CDR3 DNA reads TGCGCCAGCAGCCTTGGGTTCTTAATGGACACCGGGGAGCTGTTTTTT.

As regards this clonotype: A much bigger clone sits one base away, suggesting this may be a read error. The chain carries TRBV12-3 or TRBV12-4 and TRBJ1-1; no definite D call. V was shortened by 6 bases and J by 4 bases, with 21 bases between the two germline ends. This CDR3 comprises 16 residues. The CDR3 here is CASSLDPGSGFTEAFF. CDR3 sequence (DNA): TGTGCCAGCAGCTTGGACCCTGGCAGCGGGTTCACTGAAGCTTTCTTT.

This clonotype was seen at least ten times. This sequence joins TRBV7-2 and TRBJ2-3; 10 nucleotides align to TRBD1. This CDR3 spans 18 amino acids. The germline V gene has CDR1 SGHTA and CDR2 FQGNSA. After removal of 1 base from V and 1 base from J, the junction contained 8 bases not matched to a gene. CDR3 protein: CASSLVGTGVFGTDTQYF. As DNA, the CDR3 is TGTGCCAGCAGCTTAGTAGGGACAGGGGTATTTGGCACAGATACGCAGTATTTT.

Many counts were recorded for this clonotype. The chain recombines TRBV20-1 with TRBJ2-1; 13 bases agree with TRBD2. V was pared by 4 bases and J by 10 bases, with 7 bases of the junction left unmatched. The CDR3 covers 14 residues. Germline V gives CDR1 DFQATT, CDR2 SNEGSKA (reference sequence). CDR3 DNA: TGCAGTGCTAAGGGACTAGCGGGAATAGGGGAGCAGTTCTTC. Translation: CSAKGLAGIGEQFF.

This clonotype was detected only a few times. V usage is TRBV19 and J usage is TRBJ1-1; D unclear. Trimming pared 4 bases from V and 1 base from J, leaving 7 bases between. The germline CDR1 and CDR2 sequences are LNHDA and SQIVND (reference sequence). The CDR3 contains 13 residues. For the CDR3, the DNA is TGTGCCAGTAGTAATTTGAGGAACACTGAAGCTTTCTTT. It yields the protein CASSNLRNTEAFF.

This clonotype was found many times. This chain connects TRBV7-6 to TRBJ2-3; a weak D match, TRBD1 (6 bases). The CDR3 is 15 amino acids. V lost 2 bases and J 2 bases, leaving 11 bases between the germline ends. Germline CDR1 and CDR2: SGHVS and FNYEAQ. The CDR3 DNA reads as TGTGCCAGCAGCTTAACAGGGCTATACACAGATACGCAGTATTTT. It yields the protein CASSLTGLYTDTQYF.